The 25 T cell receptor beta chains below were found in one sample sequenced in a study of T cell responses to AZD1222 COVID-19 vaccine. Sequencing was performed with immunoSEQ multiplex PCR; in TCRdb, only in-frame clones are kept and a portion is missing. The top ten clones hold 6.9% of a sample with some 130,000 clones, less than 95% of them seen once. The starting material was peripheral blood, obtained on day 0 of AZD1222 vaccination. The origin of the receptors is an adult in good health.

The CDR3 region has the DNA TGTGCCAGCAGCGTAGGAAGACAGCCCAAAGAAAAACTGTTTTTT. Its protein product is CASSVGRQPKEKLFF. This chain connects TRBV9 to TRBJ1-4; D is possibly TRBD1 (5 bases). Trimming shortened V by 0 bases and J by 8 bases, and 14 bases separated the two germline ends. Looked up from germline, CDR1 is SGDLS and CDR2 is YYNGEE. The CDR3 runs 15 residues.

The rearrangement joins TRBV6-6 to TRBJ2-5, with D tentatively TRBD1 or TRBD2 (6 bases each). This CDR3 contains 14 residues. V was clipped by 6 bases and J by 3 bases, with 14 bases between them. Germline loops: CDR1 MNHNY, CDR2 SVGAGI (reference sequence). CDR3 in amino acids: CASSRGRGKETQYF. CDR3 sequence (DNA): TGTGCCAGCAGCCGGGGGCGAGGGAAAGAGACCCAGTACTTC.

V usage is TRBV12-3 or TRBV12-4 and J usage is TRBJ1-3, with no clear D. V gave up 3 bases and J gave up 4 bases, with 1 base separating them. The CDR3 loop spans 11 amino acids. CDR3 in amino acids: CASSFGNTIYF. Here the CDR3 DNA reads TGTGCCAGCAGTTTCGGAAACACCATATATTTT.

The J gene is TRBJ1-1, the V gene TRBV19; no firm D call. Germline V gene lookup returns CDR1 LNHDA and CDR2 SQIVND (reference sequence). The CDR3 loop spans 13 amino acids. Trimming stripped 4 bases from V and 11 bases from J, with 17 bases between. DNA for the CDR3: TGTGCCAGTAGTAAGAGTTCTCCCACAAGGGCTTTCTTT. This translates into CASSKSSPTRAFF.

The chain employs TRBV6-2 or TRBV6-3 and TRBJ2-2; D may correspond to TRBD1 or TRBD2 (6 bases each). Trimming stripped 6 bases from V and 4 bases from J, with 24 bases between. Germline assignment: CDR1 MNHEY and CDR2 SVGEGT. The CDR3 has 18 residues. The CDR3 nucleotides read TGTGCCAGCAGCCCCCTACGGGGGCGGCAGGCGGCCACCGGGGAGCTGTTTTTT. Its translation is CASSPLRGRQAATGELFF.

The chain joins TRBV5-6 to TRBJ2-7; D gene unclear. The CDR3 loop spans 13 amino acids. Germline CDR1 is SGHDT and CDR2 is YYEEEE. Deletions cut 5 bases from V and 1 base from J, with 10 bases between. The CDR3 nucleotides read TGTGCCAGCAGTCTCACACCATCCTACGAGCAGTACTTC. Protein: CASSLTPSYEQYF.

The genes are TRBV4-3 and TRBJ1-1, with D uncertain. The V end was cut by 4 bases, the J end by 4 bases, with 13 bases between. Germline assignment: CDR1 LGHNA and CDR2 YSLEER. The CDR3 length is 14 residues. The CDR3, as DNA: TGCGCCAGCAGCCTTCGAGCATGGGGCACTGAAGCTTTCTTT. This codes for CASSLRAWGTEAFF.

The genes are TRBV28 and TRBJ1-5; D possibly corresponds to TRBD1 (5 bases). CDR1 and CDR2 from the germline V gene are MDHEN and SYDVKM. The CDR3 is 18 amino acids. The ends were cut back, 5 bases at V and 0 bases at J, with 20 bases in the middle. The CDR3 nucleotides read TGTGCCAGCAGTCCAGTCGAGGGACGGATGAATAGCAATCAGCCCCAGCATTTT. As protein: CASSPVEGRMNSNQPQHF.

CDR3 in DNA: TGTGCCAGCAGTTCCCCCGACAGGGGGAACACTGAAGCTTTCTTT. This translates into CASSSPDRGNTEAFF. The J gene is TRBJ1-1, the V gene TRBV27, with 8 bases fitting TRBD1. Germline V gene sequence: CDR1 MNHEY, CDR2 SMNVEV (reference sequence). Unmatched junction bases numbered 5, after V lost 4 bases and J lost 1 base. The CDR3 is made up of 15 amino acids.

The V call is TRBV18, the J call TRBJ1-2, with D possibly matching TRBD1 (5 bases). This CDR3 is built from 14 residues. V was pared by 5 bases and J by 1 base, with 11 bases between. Looked up from germline, CDR1 is KGHSH and CDR2 is LQKENI. CDR3 nucleotides: TGTGCCAGCTCAAAGGGGCAGTTTAACTATGGCTACACCTTC. Amino acid sequence: CASSKGQFNYGYTF. Filled out from reference TRBV18 and TRBJ1-2, the complete variable domain reads NAGVMQNPRHLVRRRGQEARLRCSPMKGHSHVYWYRQLPEEGLKFMVYLQKENIIDESGMPKERFSAEFPKEGPSILRIQQVVRGDSAAYFCASSKGQFNYGYTFGSGTRLTVV.

The rearrangement links TRBV9 to TRBJ2-5; 11 bases are shared with TRBD2. The CDR3 is 15 amino acids. In germline, CDR1 is SGDLS, CDR2 YYNGEE. The junction had 6 bases not matched to a gene; V was cut back by 3 bases and J by 5 bases. This chain's CDR3 is CASSATSGEGETQYF. The DNA of the CDR3 is TGTGCCAGCAGCGCGACTAGCGGGGAGGGGGAGACCCAGTACTTC.

The chain has TRBV6-6 and TRBJ1-5; D remains ambiguous. V was trimmed by 2 bases and J by 2 bases, leaving 10 bases between them. The germline V gene encodes CDR1 MNHNY and CDR2 SVGAGI (reference sequence). The length of the CDR3 is 15 residues. The CDR3 DNA sequence: TGTGCCAGCAGTTACACGGTCAGTGGCAATCAGCCCCAGCATTTT. Encoded protein: CASSYTVSGNQPQHF.

The rearrangement links TRBV12-3 or TRBV12-4 to TRBJ1-2, with D uncertain. The CDR3 is made up of 12 amino acids. Trimming left V 6 bases short and J 2 bases short, with 7 bases between. The CDR3, as DNA: TGTGCCAGCAGCCCGAGGAACTATGGCTACACCTTC. Encoded protein: CASSPRNYGYTF.

The chain employs TRBV29-1 and TRBJ1-4, with a weak D call TRBD1 (5 bases). Germline V gives CDR1 SQVTM, CDR2 ANQGSEA. This CDR3 region has 15 residues. The V and J ends lost 6 bases and 3 bases respectively, with 17 bases between them. The CDR3 region is CSVGPSGAPNEKLFF. The CDR3 coding sequence is TGCAGCGTGGGGCCATCTGGGGCCCCTAATGAAAAACTGTTTTTT.

The V and J genes are TRBV7-2 and TRBJ2-7, with a possible D match to TRBD2 (7 bases). Germline V gene lookup returns CDR1 SGHTA and CDR2 FQGNSA. This CDR3 spans 15 amino acids. Trimming cost V 3 bases and J 4 bases, with 16 bases left between them. The CDR3 sequence: CASSFFGGAGYEQYF. The CDR3 region has the DNA TGTGCCAGCAGCTTTTTTGGGGGGGCTGGTTACGAGCAGTACTTC.

The gene calls are TRBV5-5 and TRBJ1-6; D gene unclear. There are 12 residues in the CDR3. The V gene lost 1 base and the J gene lost 7 bases, with 3 bases spanning the gap. Germline CDR1 SGHKS, CDR2 YYEKEE (reference sequence). The CDR3 nucleotides are TGTGCCAGCAGCTTGTTAAATTCACCCCTCCACTTT. Protein sequence: CASSLLNSPLHF.

J is TRBJ2-5 and V is TRBV6-5, with D unclear. V lost 5 bases, J lost 4 bases, and 14 bases lay in between. The CDR3 has 14 residues. Germline V lookup: CDR1 MNHEY, CDR2 SVGAGI. The CDR3 here is CASSPSAPRETQYF. The CDR3, as DNA: TGTGCCAGCAGTCCTTCGGCCCCAAGAGAGACCCAGTACTTC.

The V gene is TRBV27, the J gene TRBJ1-4; 7 bases fit TRBD1. The CDR3 runs 16 residues. Trimming at V came to 2 bases and at J to 8 bases, leaving 11 bases not matched to a gene. The germline CDR1 and CDR2 sequences are MNHEY and SMNVEV (reference sequence). For the CDR3, the DNA is TGTGCCAGCAGTTTAAGGGGGGGCAGGGGGGTAGAAAAACTGTTTTTT. Its protein product is CASSLRGGRGVEKLFF.

The V gene is TRBV11-2, the J gene TRBJ1-3; no firm D call. The CDR3 sequence is 17 residues long. Trimming shortened V by 5 bases and J by 3 bases, and 20 bases separated the two germline ends. Germline loops: CDR1 SGHAT, CDR2 FQNNGV. CDR3 nucleotides: TGTGCCAGCAGCCCCCTATTGGACGCTTATCTTGGAAACACCATATATTTT. Protein: CASSPLLDAYLGNTIYF.

This clone qualifies as medium-sized (0.01 to 0.1%). This CDR3 is also generated by other DNA sequences in the sample. The chain uses TRBV10-3 and TRBJ1-1; D unclear. With 3 bases removed from V and 2 bases from J, the gap between germline ends came to 10 bases. The CDR3 covers 14 residues. Germline assignment: CDR1 ENHRY and CDR2 SYGVKD. CDR3 in amino acids: CAISEPGGNTEAFF. The CDR3 DNA reads TGTGCCATCAGTGAACCAGGAGGTAACACTGAAGCTTTCTTT.

The rearrangement uses TRBV6-5 and TRBJ1-6; no reliable D call. The CDR3 extends over 13 amino acids. Trimming left V 1 base short and J 9 bases short, with 7 bases between. Looked up from germline, CDR1 is MNHEY and CDR2 is SVGAGI. CDR3 in DNA: TGTGCCAGCAGTTACTACACTAGTTCACCCCTCCACTTT. It encodes CASSYYTSSPLHF.

The rearrangement joins TRBV4-3 to TRBJ1-2; D ambiguous. CDR1 LGHNA and CDR2 YSLEER come from the germline V gene. Trimming removed 2 bases from V and 4 bases from J, with 20 bases in between. The CDR3 extends over 17 amino acids. DNA of the CDR3: TGCGCCAGCAGCCAATCCCTCCTCGTTCGGGTGGGCTATGGCTACACCTTC. It specifies CASSQSLLVRVGYGYTF.

The chain couples TRBV2 to TRBJ1-5; the match to TRBD1 covers 8 bases. CDR3 length equals 15 residues. Per the germline V gene, CDR1 is SNHLY and CDR2 is FYNNEI. V lost 0 bases and J lost 4; bases outside the gene matches: 2. CDR3 amino acids: CASSEAGDRNQPQHF. The DNA for the CDR3 is TGTGCCAGCAGTGAAGCGGGGGACAGGAATCAGCCCCAGCATTTT. Based on the CDR3 plus reference TRBV2 and TRBJ1-5, the full variable domain is EPEVTQTPSHQVTQMGQEVILRCVPISNHLYFYWYRQILGQKVEFLVSFYNNEISEKSEIFDDQFSVERPDGSNFTLKIRSTKLEDSAMYFCASSEAGDRNQPQHFGDGTRLSIL.

The chain couples TRBV28 to TRBJ1-4; D is undetermined. Germline V CDR1 and CDR2: MDHEN, SYDVKM. The CDR3 is made up of 17 amino acids. V lost 4 bases to trimming and J lost 0 bases, with 15 bases between them. CDR3 residues: CASSSPIDPTTNEKLFF. The DNA for the CDR3 is TGTGCCAGCAGTTCACCCATAGACCCTACAACTAATGAAAAACTGTTTTTT.

The chain joins TRBV27 to TRBJ2-5; 7 nucleotides agree with TRBD1. The CDR3 totals 14 residues. Germline V gives CDR1 MNHEY, CDR2 SMNVEV (reference sequence). With V trimmed by 6 bases and J by 5 bases, 9 bases remained unmatched. The CDR3 region has the DNA TGTGCCAGCAGGTCCACAGGGGCGAGGGAGACCCAGTACTTC. Its protein is CASRSTGARETQYF.